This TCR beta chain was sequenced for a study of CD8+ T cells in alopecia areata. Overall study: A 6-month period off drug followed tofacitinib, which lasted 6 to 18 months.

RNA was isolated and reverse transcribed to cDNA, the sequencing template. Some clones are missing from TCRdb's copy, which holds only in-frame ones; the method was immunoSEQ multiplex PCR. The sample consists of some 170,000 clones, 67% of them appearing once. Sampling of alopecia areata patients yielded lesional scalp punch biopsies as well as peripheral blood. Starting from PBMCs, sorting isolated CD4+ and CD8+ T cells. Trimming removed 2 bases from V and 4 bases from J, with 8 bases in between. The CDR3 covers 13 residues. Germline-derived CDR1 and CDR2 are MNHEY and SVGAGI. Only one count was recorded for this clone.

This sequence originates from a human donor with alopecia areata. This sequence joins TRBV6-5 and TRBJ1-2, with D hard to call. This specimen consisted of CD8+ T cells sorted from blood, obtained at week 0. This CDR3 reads CASSYEGSYGYTF. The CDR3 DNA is TGTGCCAGCAGTTACGAGGGTAGCTATGGCTACACCTTC.